The entry below gives a single T cell receptor beta chain sequence along with its context. Its antigen is undetermined. The entry originates in a study of cytomegalovirus exposure and HLA in healthy donors. The study's findings and limits: It was found in a later analysis that first-cohort TCR clusters tended to co-occur in the 120 validation repertoires.

This CDR3 has 17 amino acids. Trimming shortened V by 2 bases and J by 2 bases, and 15 bases separated the two germline ends. Germline assignment: CDR1 PRHDT and CDR2 FYEKMQ (reference sequence). The protocol was immunoSEQ multiplex PCR, while the TCRdb copy is restricted to in-frame clones and leaves out a portion. Among fewer than 250,000 clones, around four fifths were seen once, and the ten largest hold roughly 5.5%. The clonotype comes from a woman under 30 in good health and CMV-seronegative. Source material: PBMCs. This rearrangement joins TRBV13 to TRBJ1-4; no clear D. The CDR3 DNA reads TGTGCCAGCAGCTTATCGTCGGAAAGGTGGACTAATGAAAAACTGTTTTTT. Protein sequence: CASSLSSERWTNEKLFF. Drawing the rest from reference TRBV13 and TRBJ1-4, the complete variable domain is AAGVIQSPRHLIKEKRETATLKCYPIPRHDTVYWYQQGPGQDPQFLISFYEKMQSDKGSIPDRFSAQQFSDYHSELNMSSLELGDSALYFCASSLSSERWTNEKLFFGSGTQLSVL.